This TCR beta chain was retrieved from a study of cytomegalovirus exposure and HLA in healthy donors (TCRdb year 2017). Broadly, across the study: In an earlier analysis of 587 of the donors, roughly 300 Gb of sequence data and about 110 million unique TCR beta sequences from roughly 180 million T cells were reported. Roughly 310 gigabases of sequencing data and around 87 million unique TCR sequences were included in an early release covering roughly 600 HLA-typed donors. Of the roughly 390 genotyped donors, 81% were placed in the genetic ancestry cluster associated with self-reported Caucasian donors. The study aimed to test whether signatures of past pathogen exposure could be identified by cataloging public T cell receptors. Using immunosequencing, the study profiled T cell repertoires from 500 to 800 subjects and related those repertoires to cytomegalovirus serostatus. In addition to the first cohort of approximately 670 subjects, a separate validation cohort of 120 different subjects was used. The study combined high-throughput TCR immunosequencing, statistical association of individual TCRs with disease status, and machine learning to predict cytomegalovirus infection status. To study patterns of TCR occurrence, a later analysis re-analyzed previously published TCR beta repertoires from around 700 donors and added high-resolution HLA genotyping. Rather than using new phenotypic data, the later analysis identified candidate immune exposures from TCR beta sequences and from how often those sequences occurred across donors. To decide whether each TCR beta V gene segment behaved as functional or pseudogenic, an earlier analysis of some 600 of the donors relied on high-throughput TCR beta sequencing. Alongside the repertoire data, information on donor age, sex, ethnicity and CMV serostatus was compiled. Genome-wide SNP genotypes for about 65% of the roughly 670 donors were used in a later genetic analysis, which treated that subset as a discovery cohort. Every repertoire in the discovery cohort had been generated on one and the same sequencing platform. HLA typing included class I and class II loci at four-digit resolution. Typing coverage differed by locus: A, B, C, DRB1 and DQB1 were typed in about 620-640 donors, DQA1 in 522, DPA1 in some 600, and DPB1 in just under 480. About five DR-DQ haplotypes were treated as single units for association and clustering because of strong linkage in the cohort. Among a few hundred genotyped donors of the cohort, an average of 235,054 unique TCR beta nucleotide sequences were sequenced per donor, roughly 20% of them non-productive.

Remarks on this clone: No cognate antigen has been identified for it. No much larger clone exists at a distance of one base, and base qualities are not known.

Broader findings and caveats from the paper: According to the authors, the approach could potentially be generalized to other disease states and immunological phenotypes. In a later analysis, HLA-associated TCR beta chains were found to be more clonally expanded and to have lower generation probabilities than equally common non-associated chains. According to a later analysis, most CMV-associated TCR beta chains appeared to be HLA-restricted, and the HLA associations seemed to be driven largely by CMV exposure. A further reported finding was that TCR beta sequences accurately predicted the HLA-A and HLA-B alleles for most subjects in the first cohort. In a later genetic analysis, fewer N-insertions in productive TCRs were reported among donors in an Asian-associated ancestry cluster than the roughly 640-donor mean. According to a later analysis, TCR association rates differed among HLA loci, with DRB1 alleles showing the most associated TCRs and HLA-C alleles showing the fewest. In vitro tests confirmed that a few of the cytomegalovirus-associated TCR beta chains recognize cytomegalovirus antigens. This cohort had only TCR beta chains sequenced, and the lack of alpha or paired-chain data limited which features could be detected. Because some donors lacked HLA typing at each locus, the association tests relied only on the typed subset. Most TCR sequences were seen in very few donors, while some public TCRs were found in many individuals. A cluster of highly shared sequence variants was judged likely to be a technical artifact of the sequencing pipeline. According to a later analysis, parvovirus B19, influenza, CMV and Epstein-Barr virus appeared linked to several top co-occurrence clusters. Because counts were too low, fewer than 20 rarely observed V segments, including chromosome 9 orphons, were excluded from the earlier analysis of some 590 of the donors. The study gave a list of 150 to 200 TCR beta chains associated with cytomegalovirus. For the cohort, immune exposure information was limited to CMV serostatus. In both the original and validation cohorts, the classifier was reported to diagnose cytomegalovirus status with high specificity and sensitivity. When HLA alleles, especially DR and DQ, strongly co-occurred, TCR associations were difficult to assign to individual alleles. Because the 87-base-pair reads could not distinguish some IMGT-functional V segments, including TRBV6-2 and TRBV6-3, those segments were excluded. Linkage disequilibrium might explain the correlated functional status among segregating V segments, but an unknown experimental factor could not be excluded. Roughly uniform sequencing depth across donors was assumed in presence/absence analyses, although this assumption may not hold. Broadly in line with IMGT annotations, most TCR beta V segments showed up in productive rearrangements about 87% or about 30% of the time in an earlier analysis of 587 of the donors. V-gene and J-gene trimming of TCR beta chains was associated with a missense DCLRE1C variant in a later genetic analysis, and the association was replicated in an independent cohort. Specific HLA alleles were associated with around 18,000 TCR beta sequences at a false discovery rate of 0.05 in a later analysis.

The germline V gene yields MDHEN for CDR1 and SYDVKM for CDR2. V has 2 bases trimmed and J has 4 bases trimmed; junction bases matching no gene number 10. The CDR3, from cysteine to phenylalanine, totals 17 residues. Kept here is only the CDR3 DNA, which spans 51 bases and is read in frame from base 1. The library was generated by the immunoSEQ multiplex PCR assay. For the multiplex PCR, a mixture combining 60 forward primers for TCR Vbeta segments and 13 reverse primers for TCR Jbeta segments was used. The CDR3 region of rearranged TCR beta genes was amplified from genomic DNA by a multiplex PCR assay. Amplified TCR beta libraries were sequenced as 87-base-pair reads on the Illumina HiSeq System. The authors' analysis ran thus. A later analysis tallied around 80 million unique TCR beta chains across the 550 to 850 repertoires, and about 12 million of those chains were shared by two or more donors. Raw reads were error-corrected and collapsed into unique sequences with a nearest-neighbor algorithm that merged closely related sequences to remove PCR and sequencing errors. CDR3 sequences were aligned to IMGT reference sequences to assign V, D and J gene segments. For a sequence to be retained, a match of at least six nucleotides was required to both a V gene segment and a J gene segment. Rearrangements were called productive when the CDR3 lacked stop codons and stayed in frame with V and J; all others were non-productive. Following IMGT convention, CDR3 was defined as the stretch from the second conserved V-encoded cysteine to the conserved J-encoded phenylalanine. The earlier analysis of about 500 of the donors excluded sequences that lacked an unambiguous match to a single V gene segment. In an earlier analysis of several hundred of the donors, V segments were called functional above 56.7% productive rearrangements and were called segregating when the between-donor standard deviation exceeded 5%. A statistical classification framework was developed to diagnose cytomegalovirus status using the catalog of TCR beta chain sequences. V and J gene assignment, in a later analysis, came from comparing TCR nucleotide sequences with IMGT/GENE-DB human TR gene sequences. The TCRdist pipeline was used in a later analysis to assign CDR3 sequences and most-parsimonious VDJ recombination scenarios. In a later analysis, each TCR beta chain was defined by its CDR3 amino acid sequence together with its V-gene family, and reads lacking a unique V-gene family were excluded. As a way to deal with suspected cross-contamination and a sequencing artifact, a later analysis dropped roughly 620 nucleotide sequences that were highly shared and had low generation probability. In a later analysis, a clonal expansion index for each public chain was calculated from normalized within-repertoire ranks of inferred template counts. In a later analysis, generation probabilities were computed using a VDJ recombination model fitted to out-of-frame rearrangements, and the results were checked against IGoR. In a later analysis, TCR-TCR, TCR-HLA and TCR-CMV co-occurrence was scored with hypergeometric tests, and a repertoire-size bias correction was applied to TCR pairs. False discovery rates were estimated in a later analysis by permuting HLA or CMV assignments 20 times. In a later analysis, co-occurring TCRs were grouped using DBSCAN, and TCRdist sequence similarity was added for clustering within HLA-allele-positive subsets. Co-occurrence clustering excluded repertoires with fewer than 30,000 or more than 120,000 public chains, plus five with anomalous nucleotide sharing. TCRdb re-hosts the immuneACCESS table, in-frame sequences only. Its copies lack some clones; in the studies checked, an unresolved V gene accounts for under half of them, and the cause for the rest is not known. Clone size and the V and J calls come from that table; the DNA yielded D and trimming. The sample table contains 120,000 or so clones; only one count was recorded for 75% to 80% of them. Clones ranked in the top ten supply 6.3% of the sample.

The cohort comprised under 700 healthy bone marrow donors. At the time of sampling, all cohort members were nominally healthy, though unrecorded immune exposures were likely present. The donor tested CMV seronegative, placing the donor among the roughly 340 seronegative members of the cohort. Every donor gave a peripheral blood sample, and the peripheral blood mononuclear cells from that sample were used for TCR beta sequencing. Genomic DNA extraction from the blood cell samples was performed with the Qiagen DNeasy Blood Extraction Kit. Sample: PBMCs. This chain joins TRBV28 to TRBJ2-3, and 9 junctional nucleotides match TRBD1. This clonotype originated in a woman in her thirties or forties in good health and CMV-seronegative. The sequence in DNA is TGTGCCAGCAGTTTAGGGGAGACGACAGGGGGTTCAGATACGCAGTATTTT. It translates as CASSLGETTGGSDTQYF.